A single sample gave rise to the 25 T cell receptor beta chains below, sequenced in a study of tissue T cells after allogeneic stem cell transplantation. Assay: immunoSEQ multiplex PCR; the TCRdb copy retains only in-frame clones and omits some. Of some 3,500 clones listed, 60% to 80% are singletons. This research-autopsy study prospectively enrolled adult allogeneic hematopoietic cell transplant recipients with steroid-refractory graft-versus-host disease. Material: small intestine tissue, obtained at autopsy. These receptors came from a male patient over 55 with steroid-refractory graft-versus-host disease after an allogeneic stem cell transplant. A share of the T cells may be of graft donor origin.

This clone was recorded a few times. This rearrangement joins TRBV19 to TRBJ1-2; TRBD1 might be the D (5 bases). The V and J ends lost 3 bases and 0 bases respectively, with 14 bases between them. The length of the CDR3 is 16 residues. Germline-derived CDR1 and CDR2 are LNHDA and SQIVND (reference sequence). Written as DNA, the CDR3 is TGTGCCAGTAGTATGACAAACAGGAGTCCTAACTATGGCTACACCTTC. This sequence encodes CASSMTNRSPNYGYTF.

The rearrangement links TRBV5-3 to TRBJ2-1, with 7 positions matching TRBD1. TRBV5-3 is flagged as an ORF with uncertain function. The CDR3 extends over 17 amino acids. V dropped 4 bases and J dropped 8; count of bases not matched to a gene: 18. The CDR3 sequence is CARSLDRVSNRVDEQFF. CDR3 DNA: TGTGCCAGAAGCCTAGACAGGGTCAGTAACCGAGTCGATGAGCAGTTCTTC.

A single count supports this clone. The chain employs TRBV3-1 (or the pseudogene TRBV3-2) and TRBJ1-5; maybe TRBD1 (5 bases). The CDR3 consists of 15 residues. Germline lookup yields CDR1 LGHDT and CDR2 YNNKEL (reference sequence). Trimming removed 0 bases at V and 5 bases at J, with 11 bases between. In DNA, the CDR3 is TGTGCCAGCAGCCAAGATGCAGGGTCACATCAGCCCCAGCATTTT. Residues: CASSQDAGSHQPQHF.

V usage is TRBV5-1 and J usage is TRBJ2-6; 10 nucleotides match TRBD1. Per the germline V gene, CDR1 is SGHRS and CDR2 is YFSETQ. The junction had 6 bases not matched to a gene; V was cut back by 7 bases and J by 2 bases. CDR3 length: 16 amino acids. The CDR3 bases are TGCGCCAGCGGGACAGGGGCAAACGCTGGGGCCAACGTCCTGACTTTC. It encodes CASGTGANAGANVLTF.

Notes on this clone: Additional DNA sequences in this sample encode the identical CDR3. V is TRBV19 and J is TRBJ1-2; the match to TRBD1 covers 10 bases. Germline V CDR1 and CDR2: LNHDA, SQIVND (reference sequence). The CDR3 covers 16 residues. V lost 4 bases, J lost 1 base, and 6 bases stayed unmatched. The CDR3 sequence is CASSKSGTGDNYGYTF. The CDR3 DNA sequence: TGTGCCAGTAGTAAATCCGGGACAGGGGATAACTATGGCTACACCTTC.

The chain is built from TRBV30 and TRBJ1-1, with no clear D. The CDR3 runs to 11 residues. V was pared by 2 bases and J by 4 bases, with 5 bases between. CDR1 is GTSNPN and CDR2 is SVGIG in the germline V gene (reference sequence). Here the CDR3 DNA reads TGTGCCTGGAGTCTGGTCACTGAAGCTTTCTTT. This sequence encodes CAWSLVTEAFF.

With regard to this clone: The same CDR3 arises from other DNA sequences in this sample as well. The gene calls are TRBV7-2 and TRBJ2-1; 14 nucleotides agree with TRBD2. V lost 5 bases, J lost 7 bases, and 4 bases stayed unmatched. The CDR3 is made up of 15 amino acids. Looked up from germline, CDR1 is SGHTA and CDR2 is FQGNSA. As DNA, the CDR3 is TGTGCCAGCAGCGCGGGACTAGCGGGGGTGAATGAGCAGTTCTTC. It yields the protein CASSAGLAGVNEQFF.

J is TRBJ2-1 and V is TRBV5-5; 15 bases match TRBD2. Germline values: CDR1 SGHKS, CDR2 YYEKEE (reference sequence). The CDR3 runs 17 residues. Trimming took 3 bases from V and 4 from J; bases not matched to a gene: 5. This CDR3 is CASSSPGLAGGYNEQFF. CDR3 in DNA: TGTGCCAGCAGCTCGCCGGGACTAGCGGGGGGTTACAATGAGCAGTTCTTC.

This chain links TRBV10-2 with TRBJ2-2; no clear D gene. CDR1 and CDR2 (germline): WSHSY, SAAADI. Trimming took off 6 bases at V and 6 bases at J, with 11 bases between the two ends. This CDR3 spans 13 amino acids. CDR3 sequence (DNA): TGCGCCAGCAGGACCGATTTGCCCGGGGAGCTGTTTTTT. Its protein product is CASRTDLPGELFF.

The chain links TRBV5-1 to TRBJ1-2; maybe TRBD1 (6 bases). V was cut by 1 base and J by 8 bases, with 12 bases left in between. Germline V gives CDR1 SGHRS, CDR2 YFSETQ. CDR3 length equals 13 residues. CDR3 sequence: CASSLRAGDGYTF. In nucleotides, the CDR3 is TGCGCCAGCAGCTTGCGGGCAGGGGACGGCTACACCTTC.

The gene calls are TRBV11-3 and TRBJ2-2, with D perhaps assigned TRBD1 or TRBD2 (5 bases each). CDR3 length: 14 amino acids. Germline-derived CDR1 and CDR2 are SGHNT and YENEEA. V was shortened by 6 bases and J by 0 bases, with 8 bases between the two germline ends. CDR3 coding DNA: TGTGCCAGCAGGGGACCGCCGAACACCGGGGAGCTGTTTTTT. Translation gives CASRGPPNTGELFF.

This clone showed up just a few times. The gene calls are TRBV18 and TRBJ1-2; maybe TRBD1 (5 bases). V was cut by 6 bases and J by 8 bases, with 16 bases left in between. Germline CDR1 reads KGHSH; CDR2 reads LQKENI. The CDR3 covers 13 residues. The CDR3 nucleotides are TGTGCCAGCTCTTGGGGGGTTATTAAGGGCTACACCTTC. Amino acids: CASSWGVIKGYTF. The variable domain in full, with the rest retrieved from reference TRBV18 and TRBJ1-2, is NAGVMQNPRHLVRRRGQEARLRCSPMKGHSHVYWYRQLPEEGLKFMVYLQKENIIDESGMPKERFSAEFPKEGPSILRIQQVVRGDSAAYFCASSWGVIKGYTFGSGTRLTVV.

The chain couples TRBV27 to TRBJ2-3, with 10 bases lining up with TRBD2. The trim removed 4 bases at V and 1 base at J, leaving 8 bases unmatched. Germline CDR1 and CDR2: MNHEY and SMNVEV (reference sequence). The CDR3 sequence is 17 residues long. CDR3 amino acids: CASSYLHTSGGTDTQYF. In nucleotides, the CDR3 is TGTGCCAGCAGTTATTTACATACTAGCGGGGGCACAGATACGCAGTATTTT.

In its sample, this clone was seen a few times. The gene calls are TRBV30 and TRBJ1-2, with D unclear. This CDR3 comprises 14 residues. V lost 4 bases, J lost 8 bases, and 20 bases lay in between. Germline lookup yields CDR1 GTSNPN and CDR2 SVGIG (reference sequence). Here the CDR3 DNA reads TGTGCCTGGACCACGATGGACCAGATGTTCGGCTACACCTTC. The encoded protein is CAWTTMDQMFGYTF.

This clone was counted a few times. The chain couples TRBV6-5 to TRBJ1-3, with D perhaps TRBD1 (6 bases). Germline V lookup: CDR1 MNHEY, CDR2 SVGAGI. The V end was cut by 2 bases, the J end by 9 bases, with 17 bases between. This CDR3 comprises 15 residues. The CDR3 nucleotides read TGTGCCAGCAGTTACAGGGAGAACACGGGGGCCACCATATATTTT. Its protein is CASSYRENTGATIYF.

In its sample, this clone was seen a few times. The CDR3 bases are TGTGCCAGCAGCTTATTATCTCGGAGGAACACTGAAGCTTTCTTT. It specifies CASSLLSRRNTEAFF. The rearrangement links TRBV5-8 to TRBJ1-1; no clear D gene. This CDR3 comprises 15 residues. In germline, CDR1 is SGHTS, CDR2 YDEGEE. V lost 2 bases and J 1 base, leaving 12 bases between the germline ends.

The rearrangement joins TRBV12-1 to TRBJ1-5. TRBV12-1 is a recognized pseudogene. This CDR3 spans 16 amino acids. The CDR3 DNA reads TGTGCCAGCAGCCATTCCTTCCGGGACAGCAATCAGCCCCAGCATTTT. Its translation: CASSHSFRDSNQPQHF.

Points on this clone: This sample includes further DNA sequences coding for the same CDR3. This chain links TRBV5-1 with TRBJ2-2; D may match TRBD1 or TRBD2 (5 bases each). Germline V lookup: CDR1 SGHRS, CDR2 YFSETQ. V was clipped by 0 bases and J by 2 bases, with 11 bases between them. This CDR3 contains 16 residues. CDR3 nucleotides: TGCGCCAGCAGCTTGGATGGGGGACCTAACACCGGGGAGCTGTTTTTT. Its translation is CASSLDGGPNTGELFF.

Only a few counts were recorded for this clone. The rearrangement uses TRBV24-1 and TRBJ1-6; TRBD1 matches 7 bases. From germline, CDR1 is KGHDR and CDR2 SFDVKD. The CDR3 loop spans 12 amino acids. V lost 7 bases to trimming and J lost 7 bases; unmatched junction nucleotides: 0. The CDR3 reads CATRQGNSPLHF. The CDR3 region has the DNA TGTGCCACCAGACAGGGGAATTCACCCCTCCACTTT.

The rearrangement uses TRBV3-1 (or the pseudogene TRBV3-2) and TRBJ2-2, with 11 positions matching TRBD1. After removal of 1 base from V and 6 bases from J, the junction contained 4 bases not matched to a gene. Germline V gives CDR1 LGHDT, CDR2 YNNKEL (reference sequence). The CDR3 is 16 residues long. The CDR3 DNA reads TGTGCCAGCAGCCAAGCGGACAGGGGGCAGGCCGGGGAGCTGTTTTTT. This encodes CASSQADRGQAGELFF.

This clone is judged large. This sequence joins TRBV2 and TRBJ1-2; perhaps TRBD1 as D (5 bases). The CDR3 length is 14 residues. In germline, CDR1 is SNHLY, CDR2 FYNNEI. V lost 1 base, J lost 11 bases, and 17 bases lay in between. This chain's CDR3 is CASSEVVFGTEYTF. CDR3 bases: TGTGCCAGCAGTGAAGTAGTGTTTGGGACGGAGTACACCTTC.

This clone was seen a few times. The chain combines TRBV7-6 with TRBJ1-6; 7 bases align to TRBD1. Trimming at V came to 5 bases and at J to 5 bases, leaving 6 bases not matched to a gene. The CDR3 is made up of 15 amino acids. Germline V gene data show CDR1 as SGHVS and CDR2 as FNYEAQ. DNA for the CDR3: TGTGCCAGCAGCCCGGGACAGCAAAATAATTCACCCCTCCACTTT. Amino acids: CASSPGQQNNSPLHF.

V usage is TRBV2 and J usage is TRBJ1-6; D remains ambiguous. This CDR3 has 15 residues. Trimming pared 8 bases from V and 7 bases from J, leaving 18 bases between. CDR1 and CDR2 (germline): SNHLY, FYNNEI. The CDR3 DNA follows: TGTGCCAGCTCGAGGGAGGGCCTTATCAATTCACCCCTCCACTTT. Protein sequence: CASSREGLINSPLHF.

V gene TRBV4-3 combines with J gene TRBJ2-2; tentatively, D is TRBD1 (6 bases). Per germline, CDR1 LGHNA and CDR2 YSLEER. V lost 3 bases and J lost 6, with 14 bases in between. The length of the CDR3 is 15 residues. The CDR3 loop is CASSQGHYRAGELFF. The CDR3 bases are TGCGCCAGCAGCCAGGGGCACTACAGGGCCGGGGAGCTGTTTTTT.

This rearrangement joins TRBV10-3 to TRBJ1-4; 7 positions agree with TRBD1. This CDR3 region has 15 residues. The junction had 6 bases not matched to a gene; V was cut back by 3 bases and J by 5 bases. Germline values: CDR1 ENHRY, CDR2 SYGVKD. The CDR3 DNA is TGTGCCATCAGTGACTCCGGGACAGTAAATGAAAAACTGTTTTTT. This codes for CAISDSGTVNEKLFF.